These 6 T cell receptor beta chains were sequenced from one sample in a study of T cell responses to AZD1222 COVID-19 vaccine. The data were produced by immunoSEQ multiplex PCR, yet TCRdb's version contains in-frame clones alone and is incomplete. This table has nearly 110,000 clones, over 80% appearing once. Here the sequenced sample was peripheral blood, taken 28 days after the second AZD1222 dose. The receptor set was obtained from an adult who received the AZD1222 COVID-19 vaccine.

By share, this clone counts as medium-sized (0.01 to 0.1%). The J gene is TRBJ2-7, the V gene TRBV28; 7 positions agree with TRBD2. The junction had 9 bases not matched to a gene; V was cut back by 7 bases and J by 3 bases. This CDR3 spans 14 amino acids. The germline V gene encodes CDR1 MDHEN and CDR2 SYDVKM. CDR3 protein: CASKPAGLLYEQYF. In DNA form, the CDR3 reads TGTGCCAGCAAACCAGCGGGACTCCTCTACGAGCAGTACTTC. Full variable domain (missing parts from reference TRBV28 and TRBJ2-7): DVKVTQSSRYLVKRTGEKVFLECVQDMDHENMFWYRQDPGLGLRLIYFSYDVKMKEKGDIPEGYSVSREKKERFSLILESASTNQTSMYLCASKPAGLLYEQYFGPGTRLTVT.

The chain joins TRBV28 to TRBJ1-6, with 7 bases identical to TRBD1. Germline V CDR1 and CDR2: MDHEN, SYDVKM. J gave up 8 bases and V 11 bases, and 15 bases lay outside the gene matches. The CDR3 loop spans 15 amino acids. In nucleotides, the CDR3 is TGTGCCTCGCAGGGGGAGCCATCATCGTATTCACCCCTCCACTTT. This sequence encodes CASQGEPSSYSPLHF.

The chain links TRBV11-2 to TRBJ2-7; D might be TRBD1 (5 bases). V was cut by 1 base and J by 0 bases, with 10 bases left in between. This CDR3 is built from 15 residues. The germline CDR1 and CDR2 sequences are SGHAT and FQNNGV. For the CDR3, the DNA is TGTGCCAGCAGCTTAGTCGGCGACAGCTCCTACGAGCAGTACTTC. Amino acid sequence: CASSLVGDSSYEQYF. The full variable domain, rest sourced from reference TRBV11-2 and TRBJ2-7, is EAGVAQSPRYKIIEKRQSVAFWCNPISGHATLYWYQQILGQGPKLLIQFQNNGVVDDSQLPKDRFSAERLKGVDSTLKIQPAKLEDSAVYLCASSLVGDSSYEQYFGPGTRLTVT.

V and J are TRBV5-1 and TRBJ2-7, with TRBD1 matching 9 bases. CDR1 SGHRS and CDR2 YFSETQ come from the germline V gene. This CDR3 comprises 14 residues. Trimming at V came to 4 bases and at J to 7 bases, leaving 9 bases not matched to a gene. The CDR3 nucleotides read TGCGCCAGCAGCCGAGAAGGACAGGGGAAAGAGCAGTACTTC. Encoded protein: CASSREGQGKEQYF.

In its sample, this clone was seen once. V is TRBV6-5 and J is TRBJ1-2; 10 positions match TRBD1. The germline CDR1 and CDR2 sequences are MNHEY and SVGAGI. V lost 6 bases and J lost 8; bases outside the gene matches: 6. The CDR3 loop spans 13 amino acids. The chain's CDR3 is CASRDRGRGGYTF. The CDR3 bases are TGTGCCAGCAGAGACAGGGGGCGCGGAGGCTACACCTTC.

The CDR3 region has the DNA TGCGCCAGCAGCGTCAGCATTGAGGGGTTGAGGTATGGCTACACCTTC. Translation gives CASSVSIEGLRYGYTF. The genes are TRBV5-1 and TRBJ1-2, with TRBD1 as a possible D gene (5 bases). Trimming pared 4 bases from V and 5 bases from J, leaving 21 bases between. The CDR3 covers 16 residues. Germline loops: CDR1 SGHRS, CDR2 YFSETQ.